Below are 20 T cell receptor beta chains sequenced from a single sample in a study of STAT5B mutations in CD4+ large granular lymphocyte leukemia. Assay: immunoSEQ multiplex PCR; the TCRdb copy retains only in-frame clones and omits some. The sample yields around 21,000 clones, about 80% seen once. The sample taken for sequencing was CD4+ T cells from blood buffy coats. The source is a human donor in good health.

This clone was picked up a small number of times. The chain combines TRBV5-6 with TRBJ2-3; TRBD2 agrees at 7 bases. CDR1 is SGHDT and CDR2 is YYEEEE in the germline V gene. The V and J ends lost 3 bases and 5 bases, in that order; junction bases with no gene match: 18. This CDR3 comprises 18 residues. The CDR3 protein is CASSSPSRWEGRGDTQYF. For the CDR3, the DNA is TGTGCCAGCAGCTCCCCCTCCAGATGGGAGGGCCGAGGAGATACGCAGTATTTT.

This chain links TRBV6-4 with TRBJ2-1; a weak D match, TRBD2 (5 bases). The V end lost 6 bases, the J end lost 2 bases, and 23 bases lay between the germline ends. This CDR3 has 18 residues. The germline CDR1 and CDR2 sequences are MRHNA and SNTAGT. CDR3 in DNA: TGTGCCAGCAGCCCGGGCGGGCTAACCCGGGGAGCCTACAATGAGCAGTTCTTC. Translation: CASSPGGLTRGAYNEQFF.

J is TRBJ2-6 and V is TRBV5-1, with 8 bases fitting TRBD1. Per germline, CDR1 SGHRS and CDR2 YFSETQ. This CDR3 has 16 amino acids. Trimming took 6 bases from V and 1 from J; bases not matched to a gene: 6. This CDR3 reads CASTGQGRSGANVLTF. The DNA for the CDR3 is TGCGCCAGCACAGGACAGGGCCGATCTGGGGCCAACGTCCTGACTTTC. Based on the CDR3 plus reference TRBV5-1 and TRBJ2-6, the full variable domain is KAGVTQTPRYLIKTRGQQVTLSCSPISGHRSVSWYQQTPGQGLQFLFEYFSETQRNKGNFPGRFSGRQFSNSRSEMNVSTLELGDSALYLCASTGQGRSGANVLTFGAGSRLTVL.

This chain connects TRBV10-1 to TRBJ2-7; TRBD2 aligns across 8 bases. Germline values: CDR1 WNHNN, CDR2 SYGVQD (reference sequence). There are 14 residues in the CDR3. V lost 3 bases to trimming and J lost 7 bases; unmatched junction nucleotides: 8. The CDR3 nucleotides are TGCGCCAGCAGTGAACAGCGGGAGTTCCATGAGCAGTACTTC. It specifies CASSEQREFHEQYF.

The rearrangement joins TRBV6-5 to TRBJ1-2, with D unresolved. CDR1 is MNHEY and CDR2 is SVGAGI in the germline V gene. The CDR3 has 12 amino acids. Trimming shortened V by 8 bases and J by 2 bases, and 9 bases separated the two germline ends. The CDR3 region is CASLEGNYGYTF. The CDR3 DNA follows: TGTGCCAGCTTGGAGGGAAACTATGGCTACACCTTC.

This chain's CDR3 is CSVVGRESGDTQYF. The CDR3 DNA is TGCAGCGTTGTGGGGCGGGAGTCGGGAGATACGCAGTATTTT. V gene TRBV29-1 combines with J gene TRBJ2-3; TRBD2 matches 7 bases. Unmatched junction bases numbered 9, after V lost 4 bases and J lost 5 bases. The length of the CDR3 is 14 residues. From germline, CDR1 is SQVTM and CDR2 ANQGSEA.

The V and J genes are TRBV5-1 and TRBJ2-5; D gene uncertain. V was pared by 0 bases and J by 5 bases, with 11 bases between. The CDR3 runs to 14 residues. CDR1 is SGHRS, CDR2 YFSETQ, per germline. In nucleotides, the CDR3 is TGCGCCAGCAGCTTGGCGTCTCCCGGGGAGACCCAGTACTTC. Its protein is CASSLASPGETQYF.

This clone was counted a single time. V gene TRBV6-5 combines with J gene TRBJ2-7; D possibly uses TRBD1 or TRBD2 (5 bases each). The V gene's germline CDR1 is MNHEY and CDR2 SVGAGI. Trimming shortened V by 7 bases and J by 4 bases, and 17 bases separated the two germline ends. CDR3 length equals 14 residues. In DNA form, the CDR3 reads TGTGCCAGCACCCCCACAGGACTTTCTTACGAGCAGTACTTC. It specifies CASTPTGLSYEQYF.

The table lists this clone with a few counts. This chain joins TRBV14 and TRBJ1-2; TRBD1 aligns across 8 bases. With V trimmed by 1 base and J by 2 bases, 3 bases remained unmatched. Per germline, CDR1 SGHDN and CDR2 FVKESK. The CDR3 loop spans 15 amino acids. The CDR3 reads CASSQGTGLNYGYTF. CDR3 in DNA: TGTGCCAGCAGCCAAGGGACAGGGCTGAACTATGGCTACACCTTC.

This rearrangement joins TRBV5-1 to TRBJ2-5; D is undetermined. The germline V and J ends were trimmed by 4 bases and 0 bases, with 4 bases remaining between them. Germline V gene sequence: CDR1 SGHRS, CDR2 YFSETQ. The CDR3 has 12 residues. The CDR3 loop reads CASSANQETQYF. CDR3 coding DNA: TGCGCCAGCAGCGCCAACCAAGAGACCCAGTACTTC. The full variable domain, its missing parts supplied by reference TRBV5-1 and TRBJ2-5, is KAGVTQTPRYLIKTRGQQVTLSCSPISGHRSVSWYQQTPGQGLQFLFEYFSETQRNKGNFPGRFSGRQFSNSRSEMNVSTLELGDSALYLCASSANQETQYFGPGTRLLVL.

This chain uses TRBV5-1 with TRBJ2-1; D gene ambiguous. Deletions cut 3 bases from V and 0 bases from J, with 10 bases between. This CDR3 has 15 amino acids. The germline V gene encodes CDR1 SGHRS and CDR2 YFSETQ. The CDR3 coding sequence is TGCGCCAGCAGCTCGGACGGTGACTCCTACAATGAGCAGTTCTTC. As protein: CASSSDGDSYNEQFF.

The chain carries TRBV7-8 and TRBJ1-5; D might be TRBD1 (5 bases). This CDR3 contains 15 residues. Trimming stripped 5 bases from V and 0 bases from J, with 11 bases between. Germline V gene lookup returns CDR1 SGHVS and CDR2 FQNEAQ. CDR3 residues: CASSPGVDSNQPQHF. CDR3 sequence (DNA): TGTGCCAGCAGCCCGGGGGTCGATAGCAATCAGCCCCAGCATTTT.

V is TRBV11-2 and J is TRBJ2-1, with a possible D match to TRBD2 (5 bases). V was shortened by 2 bases and J by 9 bases, with 14 bases between the two germline ends. CDR1 is SGHAT and CDR2 is FQNNGV in the germline V gene. This CDR3 region has 14 residues. CDR3 nucleotides: TGTGCCAGCAGCTTACGGAGCGGACTCGGTGAGCAGTTCTTC. This gives the protein CASSLRSGLGEQFF.

V usage is TRBV6-1 and J usage is TRBJ1-3; D possibly corresponds to TRBD1 (5 bases). The CDR3 is 14 amino acids. The V and J ends lost 4 bases and 4 bases respectively, with 11 bases between them. Germline V gene lookup returns CDR1 MNHNS and CDR2 SASEGT. CDR3 residues: CASSATGGGNTIYF. The CDR3 DNA reads TGTGCCAGCAGTGCAACGGGGGGAGGAAACACCATATATTTT.

The chain employs TRBV5-5 and TRBJ2-7, with TRBD2 matching over 8 bases. Germline loops: CDR1 SGHKS, CDR2 YYEKEE (reference sequence). The CDR3 covers 14 residues. Trimming cost V 3 bases and J 2 bases; bases outside gene matches: 4. CDR3 residues: CASSYSGDPYEQYF. The CDR3 DNA is TGTGCCAGCAGCTATAGCGGGGATCCCTACGAGCAGTACTTC.

V is TRBV27 and J is TRBJ2-6; D remains ambiguous. V lost 5 bases and J 2 bases, leaving 10 bases between the germline ends. Germline V CDR1 and CDR2: MNHEY, SMNVEV (reference sequence). The CDR3 has 15 amino acids. The CDR3 region has the DNA TGTGCCAGCAGTCTATTGCAGACTGGGGCCAACGTCCTGACTTTC. It translates to CASSLLQTGANVLTF.

The chain couples TRBV2 to TRBJ2-1, with 11 bases that match TRBD2. Trimming at V came to 7 bases and at J to 5 bases, leaving 4 bases not matched to a gene. Germline CDR1 reads SNHLY; CDR2 reads FYNNEI. The CDR3 sequence is 14 residues long. CDR3 in amino acids: CASNELAGDNEQFF. Written as DNA, the CDR3 is TGTGCCAGCAACGAACTAGCGGGAGACAATGAGCAGTTCTTC.

This rearrangement joins TRBV7-6 to TRBJ2-3; D perhaps matches TRBD2 (5 bases). Germline V gene lookup returns CDR1 SGHVS and CDR2 FNYEAQ. V lost 4 bases and J 5 bases, leaving 16 bases between the germline ends. This CDR3 is built from 15 residues. CDR3 nucleotides: TGTGCCAGCAGCTCCCATCTTTCCGGGGTAGATACGCAGTATTTT. Protein: CASSSHLSGVDTQYF.

The chain combines TRBV30 with TRBJ1-1, with D uncertain. The CDR3 is made up of 14 amino acids. V lost 2 bases and J lost 2, with 12 bases in between. Germline CDR1 and CDR2: GTSNPN and SVGIG (reference sequence). CDR3 amino acids: CAWSSSQVNTEAFF. CDR3 nucleotide sequence: TGTGCCTGGAGTAGCTCACAAGTAAACACTGAAGCTTTCTTT.

J is TRBJ1-4 and V is TRBV7-9, with 8 bases identical to TRBD1. V gave up 4 bases and J gave up 1 base; unmatched junction bases: 5. This CDR3 spans 16 amino acids. Germline lookup yields CDR1 SEHNR and CDR2 FQNEAQ (reference sequence). The CDR3 spells CASSSDRVGTNEKLFF. The DNA for the CDR3 is TGTGCCAGCAGCTCGGACAGGGTTGGAACTAATGAAAAACTGTTTTTT.